A single sample gave rise to the 4 T cell receptor beta chains below, sequenced in a study of early T cells in non-severe SARS-CoV-2 infection. TCRdb itself ran the 5' RACE reads through MiXCR, one entry per CDR3 protein. Seen here are 65,000 to 95,000 distinct CDR3 sequences, less than 20% observed once, and the top ten hold roughly 2.7%. The sample consisted of whole blood. These receptors were obtained from an adult who was a healthcare worker with PCR-confirmed SARS-CoV-2 infection or an uninfected control (not recorded which).

This sequence joins TRBV20-1 and TRBJ1-2, with TRBD1 matching over 9 bases. The V gene's germline CDR1 is DFQATT and CDR2 SNEGSKA (reference sequence). V lost 6 bases to trimming and J lost 8 bases; unmatched junction nucleotides: 19. This CDR3 is 16 amino acids long. The CDR3 region has the DNA TGCAGTGCACCATGGGGACAGGGAGAAGGGTTGCGAGGCTACACCTTC. Protein product: CSAPWGQGEGLRGYTF.

This clonotype was seen at least ten times. V gene TRBV6-6 combines with J gene TRBJ1-5, with 7 bases identical to TRBD1. The V segment lost 7 bases and the J segment 2 bases; nucleotides outside the gene matches: 14. Germline CDR1 is MNHNY and CDR2 is SVGAGI (reference sequence). The CDR3 spans 17 residues. The CDR3 region has the DNA TGTGCCAGCACTATGTTAGATGGCAGGGGGGGCAATCAGCCCCAGCATTTT. This encodes CASTMLDGRGGNQPQHF.

This clonotype was observed a few times. The rearrangement uses TRBV20-1 and TRBJ2-5; 8 bases agree with TRBD2. The CDR3 loop spans 19 amino acids. After removal of 6 bases from V and 1 base from J, the junction contained 22 bases not matched to a gene. Germline V gives CDR1 DFQATT, CDR2 SNEGSKA (reference sequence). CDR3 protein: CSAKAPGTSLRGSQETQYF. For the CDR3, the DNA is TGCAGTGCGAAGGCCCCCGGGACTAGTTTGCGAGGGTCCCAAGAGACCCAGTACTTC.

The chain has TRBV12-3 or TRBV12-4 and TRBJ2-1; D may be TRBD2 (6 bases). This CDR3 comprises 16 residues. Trimming removed 8 bases at V and 0 bases at J, with 17 bases between. DNA of the CDR3: TGTGCCAGCGACGGTGGAGGGAAGGGCTCCTACAATGAGCAGTTCTTC. This sequence encodes CASDGGGKGSYNEQFF.